The sequence of this TCR beta chain was determined in a study of T cell repertoires in cytomegalovirus infection. Findings of the study overall: Using cumulative public TCR beta family frequency, the authors identified those who carried CMV together with the relevant HLA. There were HLA-C-restricted CMV-specific TCR beta clonotypes dominating the ex vivo response.

The CDR3 is made up of 17 amino acids. Trimming removed 1 base at V and 0 bases at J, with 13 bases between. The V gene's germline CDR1 is MGHRA and CDR2 YSYEKL. In TCRdb, the reads were re-called with MiXCR into one record per CDR3 protein. The data contain fewer than 300,000 distinct CDR3 sequences, roughly a quarter of them singletons. A note on this clonotype: The antigen remains undetermined.

This clonotype was obtained from a human donor in good health (CMV status not recorded). Some clones in this sample may be carry-over from other donors' samples. The rearrangement links TRBV4-1 to TRBJ2-1, with D possibly called TRBD1 or TRBD2 (6 bases each). The sample taken for sequencing was PBMCs. The CDR3 DNA reads TGCGCCAGCAGCCAAGGGGGGGCCCTTAGCTCCTACAATGAGCAGTTCTTC. This codes for CASSQGGALSSYNEQFF.